These T cell receptor beta chains were read from a single sample in a study of blood T cells in healthy people across ages. TCRdb reanalysed the 5' RACE reads using MiXCR and keeps one entry per CDR3 protein. The sample shows around 1.5 million distinct CDR3 sequences, approximately 59% of them seen only once. Input material: blood. Receptors were obtained from a man aged 18 to 29 in good health. The CDR3 runs from the conserved cysteine through the conserved F or W. Each record gives: J gene, V gene, D gene, clone size, CDR3 DNA, CDR3 protein. The D gene is left open where the match is weak. A row's size may be missing; if present it is once, few, many or a size class.

TRBJ2-3 | TRBV4-3 | TRBD2 | NA | TGCGCCAGCAGCCGAGCACCGCGGGGGAGCACAGATACGCAGTATTTT | CASSRAPRGSTDTQYF
TRBJ2-3 | TRBV27 | TRBD2 | few | TGTGCCAGCAGTCCCCCTAGCGGGGGGTACCCTAGCACAGATACGCAGTATTTT | CASSPPSGGYPSTDTQYF
TRBJ2-7 | TRBV20-1 | TRBD2 | few | TGCAGTGCCTGGACTAGCGGGGGCTTTAGCTCCTACGAGCAGTACTTC | CSAWTSGGFSSYEQYF
TRBJ2-1 | TRBV21-1 | NA | few | TGTGCCAGCAGCATATCCGGGACTAGCGGGAGGGCCTCCTACAATGAGCAGTTCTTC | CASSISGTSGRASYNEQFF
TRBJ2-1 | TRBV12-3/TRBV12-4 | TRBD2 | NA | TGTGCCAGCAGTTGGGGGGGTAGCAGCAATGAGCAGTTCTTC | CASSWGGSSNEQFF
TRBJ1-6 | TRBV11-2 | NA | NA | TGTGCCAGCAGCTTAGAGGGACTTTCACCCCTCCACTTT | CASSLEGLSPLHF
TRBJ2-1 | TRBV5-8 | NA | NA | TGTGCCAGCATCTTGAGGGCACTGCGAAATGAGCAGTTCTTC | CASILRALRNEQFF
TRBJ2-3 | TRBV27 | TRBD2 | few | TGTGCCAGCAGTTTGCGCCGGGAGGGAGATACGCAGTATTTT | CASSLRREGDTQYF
TRBJ2-1 | TRBV7-9 | TRBD2 | NA | TGTGCCAGCAGCTCCCGGACTAGCTACGATGAGCAGTTCTTC | CASSSRTSYDEQFF
TRBJ2-5 | TRBV5-1 | NA | many | TGCGCCAGCAGCTCCAACGACGGGTCGGGGGAGACCCAGTACTTC | CASSSNDGSGETQYF
TRBJ1-3 | TRBV6-5 | NA | NA | TGTGCCAGCACAGAGAATACTGGAAACACCATATATTTT | CASTENTGNTIYF
TRBJ1-2 | TRBV7-6 | NA | NA | TGTGCCAGCAGCTTAGACGAAGGGGCGAATGGCTACACCTTC | CASSLDEGANGYTF
TRBJ2-3 | TRBV7-2 | NA | few | TGTGCCAGCGGCACAGCTGGAACTTCAAATACGCAGTATTTT | CASGTAGTSNTQYF
TRBJ2-3 | TRBV14 | NA | few | TGTGCCAGCAGCGGACACTACACAGATACGCAGTATTTT | CASSGHYTDTQYF
TRBJ1-2 | TRBV6-1 | NA | NA | TGTGCCAGCAGTGAAGCCCTCGGGCGGGGCTACACCTTC | CASSEALGRGYTF
TRBJ2-7 | TRBV29-1 | NA | once | TGCAGCGTAGCCACAGGGTCGGCCTACAATGAGCAGTACTTC | CSVATGSAYNEQYF
TRBJ1-2 | TRBV7-2 | TRBD1 | few | TGTGCCAGCAGCTCACAGGGGTCGGAATATGGCTACACCTTC | CASSSQGSEYGYTF
TRBJ2-3 | TRBV6-5 | NA | NA | TGTGCCAGCAGTTACTCGTCGGGGTTCCCCCCGCCGGATACGCAGTATTTT | CASSYSSGFPPPDTQYF
TRBJ2-3 | TRBV20-1 | NA | once | TGCAGTGCTAGTTGGGGTCTTAGCACAGATACGCAGTATTTT | CSASWGLSTDTQYF
TRBJ2-1 | TRBV7-2 | TRBD1 | NA | TGTTCCAGCAGCGGTGGCGGGACAGGTCAGGGGAATGAGCAGTTCTTC | CSSSGGGTGQGNEQFF
TRBJ2-7 | TRBV7-9 | NA | NA | TGTGCCAGCAGCACCAGGACAGACACCTACGAGCAGTACTTC | CASSTRTDTYEQYF
TRBJ2-1 | TRBV27 | NA | NA | TGTGCCAGCAGTCACGAGGGCAATGAGCAGTTCTTC | CASSHEGNEQFF
TRBJ2-5 | TRBV2 | NA | NA | TGTGCCGGCAGTGACCTGGACGGCCAAGAGACCCAGTACTTC | CAGSDLDGQETQYF
TRBJ2-3 | TRBV29-1 | NA | NA | TGCAGCGCCAAAGGACGGGACACAGATACGCAGTATTTT | CSAKGRDTDTQYF
TRBJ2-1 | TRBV4-1 | TRBD1 | few | TGCGCCAGCAGCCAGAGGACAGGGGACCCCTACAATGAGCAGTTCTTC | CASSQRTGDPYNEQFF
TRBJ2-3 | TRBV27 | TRBD1 | few | TGTGCCAGCAGGACAGGGGGACTAGATACGCAGTATTTT | CASRTGGLDTQYF
TRBJ1-2 | TRBV20-1 | NA | NA | TGCAGTGCTAGGGGGACTAACGGCTACACCTTC | CSARGTNGYTF
TRBJ1-2 | TRBV12-3/TRBV12-4 | NA | NA | TGTGCCAGCAGTTTGAGGACAGTCTTTGGCTACACCTTC | CASSLRTVFGYTF
TRBJ2-1 | TRBV20-1 | TRBD2 | few | TGCAGTGCGGCGGGGACTAGCGGAGTGAATGAGCAGTTCTTC | CSAAGTSGVNEQFF
TRBJ1-4 | TRBV2 | TRBD1 | NA | TGTGCCAGCAGCCCCGACAGGGAGTTAAATGAAAAACTGTTTTTT | CASSPDRELNEKLFF
TRBJ1-1 | TRBV7-2 | TRBD1 | NA | TGTGCCAGCAGCCCACAGGGGAATTCTGCTGAAGCTTTCTTT | CASSPQGNSAEAFF
TRBJ2-5 | TRBV6-2/TRBV6-3 | NA | NA | TGTGCCAGCAGTTACCGGCCCTCAGGGCAAGAGACCCAGTACTTC | CASSYRPSGQETQYF
TRBJ1-2 | TRBV2 | NA | NA | TGTGCCAGCAGTGAAGGACTTGGGCGGGATGGCTACACCTTC | CASSEGLGRDGYTF
TRBJ2-7 | TRBV30 | NA | NA | TGTGCCTGGGGAAACCACGGGGGCCGGTACGAGCAGTACTTC | CAWGNHGGRYEQYF
TRBJ1-4 | TRBV2 | NA | NA | TGTGCCAGCAGTGAGACGGCAGATGAAAAACTGTTTTTT | CASSETADEKLFF
TRBJ1-2 | TRBV29-1 | NA | few | TGCAGCGTTGAAGATTTGGTCAGGCCCCGAAAAACTAACTATGGCTACACCTTC | CSVEDLVRPRKTNYGYTF
TRBJ1-5 | TRBV27 | NA | NA | TGTGCCAGCAGGCCGGAAATGGACAGTCGCAATCAGCCCCAGCATTTT | CASRPEMDSRNQPQHF
TRBJ2-3 | TRBV6-6 | TRBD2 | few | TGTGCCAGCAGTTACTTAGCGGGTAGCACAGATACGCAGTATTTT | CASSYLAGSTDTQYF
TRBJ2-6 | TRBV15 | NA | NA | TGTGCCACCAGCCAAGTTGGACTGAGCTCTGGGGCCAACGTCCTGACTTTC | CATSQVGLSSGANVLTF
TRBJ1-2 | TRBV27 | NA | NA | TGTGCCAGCAGCACCGATCTCGGTTTAGGGCGCAGGGATGGCTACACCTTC | CASSTDLGLGRRDGYTF
TRBJ2-7 | TRBV4-1 | NA | NA | TGCGCCAGCAGCCAGTTGGTGGGGACGATCCGCGAGCAGTACTTC | CASSQLVGTIREQYF
TRBJ2-3 | TRBV29-1 | NA | NA | TGCAGCGTTGTCGGTCAGACCCTCATGGGTACGCAGTATTTT | CSVVGQTLMGTQYF
TRBJ2-5 | TRBV7-2 | NA | NA | TGTGCCAGCAGCTTAGAGGAGTCGCTTTGGGGTAAAGGAGAGGCCCAGTACTTC | CASSLEESLWGKGEAQYF
TRBJ2-7 | TRBV29-1 | NA | NA | TGCAGCGTTGAAGATAGGAGCGGTGGGACCTACGAGCAGTACTTC | CSVEDRSGGTYEQYF